The rows below give T cell receptor beta chains drawn from one sample of a study of T cell responses to AZD1222 COVID-19 vaccine. Clones were read by immunoSEQ multiplex PCR, and TCRdb kept only the in-frame ones, dropping some. The sample lists around 140,000 clones; around 92% were seen once. The sequenced sample was peripheral blood, obtained 28 days after the second AZD1222 dose. These receptors all stem from an adult who received the AZD1222 COVID-19 vaccine. Both conserved end residues are part of each CDR3. A D gene is named only where the DNA matches it firmly. Some rows mark clone size as missing; the rest say once, few, many or name a class of expanded clone.

V	size	D	J	DNA	CDR3
TRBV27	NA	NA	TRBJ1-2	TGTGCCAGCAGTTGGACGGGGACCACTGATCCCTATGGCTACACCTTC	CASSWTGTTDPYGYTF
TRBV10-3	NA	NA	TRBJ1-5	TGTGCCATCAGTGAGTATAGCAATCAGCCCCAGCATTTT	CAISEYSNQPQHF
TRBV18	NA	NA	TRBJ2-1	TGTGCCAGCTCACCACGCGGAGGGGAACAGTTCTTC	CASSPRGGEQFF
TRBV6-5	NA	NA	TRBJ1-1	TGTGCCAGCAGACCCGACCAGGGCGGCACTGAAGCTTTCTTT	CASRPDQGGTEAFF
TRBV6-5	NA	TRBD1	TRBJ1-1	TGTGCCACCCATGGGCAGGGGGTACCTGAAGCTTTCTTT	CATHGQGVPEAFF
TRBV18	NA	NA	TRBJ2-5	TGTGCCAGCTCACCACTAGCGTTACAAGAGACCCAGTACTTC	CASSPLALQETQYF
TRBV25-1	NA	TRBD1	TRBJ2-7	TGTGCCAGCAGTTTGGCCCAGGGGGCGCGGGTGCAGTACTTC	CASSLAQGARVQYF
TRBV4-1	once	TRBD1	TRBJ2-1	TGCGCCAGCAGCGCCCCGGGACAGGGGGCGGTTGAGCAGTTCTTC	CASSAPGQGAVEQFF
TRBV5-4	NA	TRBD1	TRBJ1-2	TGTGCCAGCAGCCCGGGGACAGCGGTTTCCTATGGCTACACCTTC	CASSPGTAVSYGYTF
TRBV4-1	NA	NA	TRBJ2-1	TGCGCCAGCAGCCAAGGAACAGGGAACTACAATGAGCAGTTCTTC	CASSQGTGNYNEQFF
TRBV30	NA	NA	TRBJ1-4	TGTGCCTGGACCCCCAAGGGGAATGAAAAACTGTTTTTT	CAWTPKGNEKLFF
TRBV12-3/TRBV12-4	NA	NA	TRBJ2-1	TGTGCCAGCACCTCGGGTGGGGGATGGGAGCAGTTCTTC	CASTSGGGWEQFF
TRBV19	NA	TRBD1	TRBJ1-5	TGTGCCAGTAGTTCAGACAGGGTCCCAAATCAGCCCCAGCATTTT	CASSSDRVPNQPQHF
TRBV7-8	NA	TRBD1	TRBJ2-7	TGTGCCAGCAGCTATCGAGCCACAGGGGTCGAGCAGTACTTC	CASSYRATGVEQYF
TRBV12-3/TRBV12-4	NA	NA	TRBJ2-2	TGTGCCAGCAGTTACAGGGTTAGCGGGGAGCTGTTTTTT	CASSYRVSGELFF
TRBV6-6	NA	NA	TRBJ1-2	TGTGCCAGCAGTTACTCGAGTAGTGGGTTTTCGGATGGCTACACCTTC	CASSYSSSGFSDGYTF
TRBV6-1	NA	NA	TRBJ1-2	TGTGCCAGCAGTGAAACGCGGGGTAACTATGGCTACACCTTC	CASSETRGNYGYTF
TRBV6-5	NA	NA	TRBJ2-1	TGTGCCAGCAGTTCCACGGGTCTCGGTGGTGCTGAGCAGTTCTTC	CASSSTGLGGAEQFF
TRBV11-3	NA	NA	TRBJ2-5	TGTGCCAGCAGCTCCCTCGAGGGGGGGAAAGAGACCCAGTACTTC	CASSSLEGGKETQYF
TRBV11-2	NA	NA	TRBJ2-1	TGTGCCAGCACCCCCCTAGGGGTACCGGGTGAGCAGTTCTTC	CASTPLGVPGEQFF
TRBV11-1	once	NA	TRBJ2-2	TGTGCCAGCAGCTTAGCACCGAACACCGGGGAGCTGTTTTTT	CASSLAPNTGELFF
TRBV6-4	NA	TRBD1	TRBJ1-2	TGTGCCAGCAGTGACGGGCAGGGGGCTGGTTATGGCTACACCTTC	CASSDGQGAGYGYTF
TRBV21-1	NA	NA	TRBJ1-2	TGTGCCAGCTTCCTCCACTGCCTGAACTATGGCTACACCTTC	CASFLHCLNYGYTF
TRBV7-3	NA	TRBD1	TRBJ2-7	TGTGCCAGCAGCTTAGCCGGACAGGGCACGGGGGAGCAGTACTTC	CASSLAGQGTGEQYF
TRBV6-6	NA	NA	TRBJ1-2	TGTGCCAGCAGCCAGGACAGTAACTATGGCTACACCTTC	CASSQDSNYGYTF
TRBV5-5	NA	NA	TRBJ2-2	TGTGCCAGCAGCTCCAACCGCCCACTGGGCAGCGCAGCGAACACCGGGGAGCTGTTTTTT	CASSSNRPLGSAANTGELFF
TRBV7-2	NA	NA	TRBJ1-1	TGTGCCAGCAGCTTAGAGGGGCCTGAAGCTTTCTTT	CASSLEGPEAFF
TRBV5-4	once	TRBD2	TRBJ2-3	TGTGCCAGCAGCTTGACCGCGGGAGGACCCACAGATACGCAGTATTTT	CASSLTAGGPTDTQYF
TRBV6-5	NA	NA	TRBJ1-5	TGTGCCAGCAGATTGAATCAGCCCCAGCATTTT	CASRLNQPQHF
TRBV9	NA	NA	TRBJ1-1	TGTGCCAGCGGTCAGGGACCGAACACTGAAGCTTTCTTT	CASGQGPNTEAFF
TRBV6-5	NA	NA	TRBJ1-2	TGTGCCAGCAGTTACAGTCCAGGGGCCGATGGCTACACCTTC	CASSYSPGADGYTF
TRBV9	NA	NA	TRBJ2-3	TGTGCCAGCGGGGCCCAAGGATCCACAGATACGCAGTATTTT	CASGAQGSTDTQYF
TRBV5-5	few	NA	TRBJ1-6	TGTGCCAGCAGCTTGGGGGTCTCCTATAATTCACCCCTCCACTTT	CASSLGVSYNSPLHF
TRBV6-5	once	NA	TRBJ1-2	TGTGCCAGCAGTTACGGGGGGGCGGGAGGCTATGGCTACACCTTC	CASSYGGAGGYGYTF
TRBV12-5	NA	NA	TRBJ1-3	TGTGCTAGTGGTTTCGGTGGCTACACCATATATTTT	CASGFGGYTIYF
TRBV5-1	NA	TRBD1	TRBJ2-5	TGCGCCAGCAGCTTGTGGGACAGGGAAGGAGAGACCCAGTACTTC	CASSLWDREGETQYF
TRBV6-5	NA	TRBD2	TRBJ2-5	TGTGCCAGCACCAGCGGGGGCTGGGAGACCCAGTACTTC	CASTSGGWETQYF
TRBV5-8	once	NA	TRBJ1-5	TGTGCCAGCAGCTTCCAGAATCAGCCCCAGCATTTT	CASSFQNQPQHF
TRBV6-2/TRBV6-3	NA	NA	TRBJ1-1	TGTGCCAGCAGTCGTATTACAGGATTGAACACTGAAGCTTTCTTT	CASSRITGLNTEAFF